These 9 T cell receptor beta chains were sequenced from one sample in a study of beta chain features in type 1 diabetes. Study outcomes and limitations: Across all four CD4+ subsets, people with type 1 diabetes showed modestly shorter TCRB CDR3s.

Investigators reverse transcribed all isolated RNA, so they sequenced expressed TCRB transcripts. Libraries were prepared by immunoSEQ multiplex PCR; TCRdb keeps only in-frame clonotypes and omits some of them. The sample records almost 350,000 clones, around 8.5% being singletons. What these receptors recognize is not known. The sequenced sample was central memory CD4+ T cells from blood. Receptor source: a man in his thirties or forties with type 1 diabetes.

The sample holds a few counts of this clone. The V and J genes are TRBV5-1 and TRBJ2-7; 8 nucleotides agree with TRBD1. The junction had 5 bases not matched to a gene; V was cut back by 1 base and J by 5 bases. Germline V gives CDR1 SGHRS, CDR2 YFSETQ. The CDR3 runs 14 residues. The chain's CDR3 is CASSLMTGENEQYF. CDR3 bases: TGCGCCAGCAGCTTGATGACAGGGGAAAACGAGCAGTACTTC. Together with reference TRBV5-1 and TRBJ2-7, the CDR3 gives the full variable domain: KAGVTQTPRYLIKTRGQQVTLSCSPISGHRSVSWYQQTPGQGLQFLFEYFSETQRNKGNFPGRFSGRQFSNSRSEMNVSTLELGDSALYLCASSLMTGENEQYFGPGTRLTVT.

This clone came up a few times. J is TRBJ1-2 and V is TRBV6-8, with D tentatively TRBD1 (5 bases). There are 16 residues in the CDR3. Looked up from germline, CDR1 is MNHGY and CDR2 is SAAAGT. Trimming cost V 0 bases and J 6 bases, with 17 bases left between them. CDR3 sequence: CASSYSTGPPSHGYTF. The CDR3 DNA reads as TGTGCCAGCAGTTACTCGACGGGGCCTCCTAGCCATGGCTACACCTTC.

V usage is TRBV6-6 and J usage is TRBJ2-7; 8 bases match TRBD2. Germline V gives CDR1 MNHNY, CDR2 SVGAGI (reference sequence). Unmatched junction bases numbered 7, after V lost 6 bases and J lost 3 bases. The CDR3 totals 14 residues. CDR3: CASSHHREGYEQYF. CDR3 nucleotide sequence: TGTGCCAGCAGCCACCACCGGGAGGGCTACGAGCAGTACTTC.

This clone occurred a few times. The chain employs TRBV7-9 and TRBJ1-2; D remains unclear. Germline V gene data show CDR1 as SEHNR and CDR2 as FQNEAQ (reference sequence). The V end lost 2 bases, the J end lost 2 bases, and 0 bases lay between the germline ends. The CDR3 spans 11 residues. The CDR3 loop reads CASSLNYGYTF. For the CDR3, the DNA is TGTGCCAGCAGCTTAAACTATGGCTACACCTTC.

This clone was found a few times. Other DNA sequences from this sample encode an identical CDR3 as well. The chain uses TRBV7-2 and TRBJ2-3; 10 bases map to TRBD2. Germline V gene lookup returns CDR1 SGHTA and CDR2 FQGNSA. J lost 1 base, V lost 2 bases, and 3 bases had no gene match. The CDR3 is 16 amino acids. The CDR3 sequence: CASSLLLAGGTDTQYF. The CDR3, as DNA: TGTGCCAGCAGCTTATTGCTAGCGGGGGGCACAGATACGCAGTATTTT.

This clone was counted between two and nine times. Other DNA variants within this sample encode the same CDR3. The DNA of the CDR3 is TGTGCCAGCAGCCCGGGGTCAGATACGCAGTATTTT. Its protein product is CASSPGSDTQYF. J is TRBJ2-3 and V is TRBV7-2; maybe TRBD2 (5 bases). Trimming removed 5 bases from V and 4 bases from J, with 7 bases in between. The CDR3 has 12 amino acids. The germline gives CDR1 SGHTA, CDR2 FQGNSA.

V usage is TRBV5-4 and J usage is TRBJ2-3; a possible D gene is TRBD2 (5 bases). Trimming took 6 bases from V and 2 from J, leaving 19 bases between them. Germline assignment: CDR1 SGHNT and CDR2 YYREEE (reference sequence). The CDR3 spans 16 residues. This CDR3 is CASNAGGSLATDTQYF. In DNA, the CDR3 is TGTGCCAGCAACGCCGGCGGGTCCTTGGCCACAGATACGCAGTATTTT. The full variable domain, its missing parts supplied by reference TRBV5-4 and TRBJ2-3, is ETGVTQSPTHLIKTRGQQVTLRCSSQSGHNTVSWYQQALGQGPQFIFQYYREEENGRGNFPPRFSGLQFPNYSSELNVNALELDDSALYLCASNAGGSLATDTQYFGPGTRLTVL.

V usage is TRBV7-2 and J usage is TRBJ2-5; D is unresolved. The germline V gene encodes CDR1 SGHTA and CDR2 FQGNSA. V was trimmed by 8 bases and J by 1 base, leaving 14 bases between them. The CDR3 runs 14 residues. This CDR3 reads CASRITGAQETQYF. As DNA, the CDR3 is TGTGCCAGCCGCATCACGGGCGCCCAAGAGACCCAGTACTTC.

This clone was counted only a few times. Other DNA variants within this sample encode the same CDR3. The chain is built from TRBV6-6 and TRBJ2-7; 7 bases agree with TRBD1. The CDR3 spans 13 residues. V trimming: 8 bases; J trimming: 1 base; junction bases outside the gene matches: 5. Germline V gene lookup returns CDR1 MNHNY and CDR2 SVGAGI (reference sequence). The CDR3 reads CASGPGGSYEQYF. CDR3 coding DNA: TGTGCCAGCGGGCCAGGGGGTTCCTACGAGCAGTACTTC.